The 24 T cell receptor beta chains below come from one sample, sequenced in a study of T cells in Graves' hyperthyroidism and ophthalmopathy. The CDR3 regions of TCR beta were amplified from RNA transcripts. With the HTBI primer set, the TCR CDR3 went through a first round of RT-PCR. A single record per CDR3 protein comes from TCRdb applying MiXCR to the multiplex PCR reads. This sample has a few hundred thousand distinct CDR3 sequences, with about 22% found just once. Sequenced material: blood. These receptors originate from a woman between 65 and 79 years old with Graves' ophthalmopathy.

This rearrangement joins TRBV2 to TRBJ2-7, with 10 bases identical to TRBD2. With 7 bases clipped from V and 2 bases from J, the junction kept 8 bases outside the gene matches. The germline CDR1 and CDR2 sequences are SNHLY and FYNNEI. This CDR3 has 15 amino acids. The CDR3: CASKEVGTSAYEQYF. As DNA, the CDR3 is TGTGCCAGCAAGGAGGTTGGGACTAGCGCCTACGAGCAGTACTTC.

This clonotype was recorded many times. The DNA of the CDR3 is TGTGCCAGCAGTCTCACAGGGGGCGGCCAGCCCCAGCATTTT. This codes for CASSLTGGGQPQHF. The rearrangement uses TRBV12-3 or TRBV12-4 and TRBJ1-5, with 9 bases that match TRBD1. The CDR3 spans 14 residues. After removal of 5 bases from V and 7 bases from J, the junction contained 6 bases not matched to a gene.

Many counts were recorded for this clonotype. This chain connects TRBV11-2 to TRBJ2-7; D is undetermined. The germline gives CDR1 SGHAT, CDR2 FQNNGV. The V gene lost 5 bases and the J gene lost 6 bases, with 8 bases spanning the gap. The CDR3 loop spans 11 amino acids. The chain's CDR3 is CASSLLTEQYF. In DNA, the CDR3 is TGTGCCAGCAGCCTGCTTACCGAGCAGTACTTC.

There are a few counts of this clonotype. V usage is TRBV7-9 and J usage is TRBJ1-2, with D possibly TRBD1 on 5 matching bases. Germline V gene sequence: CDR1 SEHNR, CDR2 FQNEAQ (reference sequence). V was trimmed by 5 bases and J by 7 bases, leaving 11 bases between them. The CDR3 sequence is 12 residues long. In DNA, the CDR3 is TGTGCCAGCAGCCCATTCGACAGTGGCTACACCTTC. Translating gives CASSPFDSGYTF.

This clonotype was seen many times. V is TRBV7-8 and J is TRBJ2-7; perhaps D is TRBD1 or TRBD2 (5 bases each). The V gene lost 0 bases and the J gene lost 4 bases, with 13 bases spanning the gap. The CDR3 covers 15 residues. CDR1 is SGHVS and CDR2 is FQNEAQ in the germline V gene. CDR3 bases: TGTGCCAGCAGCTTAGCAGGGGTAGGGAGATACGAGCAGTACTTC. It yields the protein CASSLAGVGRYEQYF.

A note on this clonotype: Since a much larger clone is just one base distant, this may be a read error. This chain joins TRBV11-2 and TRBJ2-1; perhaps D is TRBD1 or TRBD2 (5 bases each). TRBJ2-7 matches the DNA end more closely, so the J call is doubtful. The length of the CDR3 is 15 residues. CDR1 and CDR2 (germline): SGHAT, FQNNGV. CDR3 loop: CASSRDGLSYNEQYF. CDR3 nucleotide sequence: TGTGCCAGCAGCCGGGACGGCCTTTCCTACAATGAGCAGTACTTC.

This clonotype was observed a few times. The CDR3 sequence is CASSSSQETQYF. The CDR3 region has the DNA TGTGCCAGCAGCTCCAGCCAAGAGACCCAGTACTTC. The chain is built from TRBV3-1 and TRBJ2-5; no clear D. Germline CDR1 is LGHDT and CDR2 is YNNKEL (reference sequence). This CDR3 region has 12 residues. Trimming removed 5 bases from V and 1 base from J, with 5 bases in between.

In this sample, this clonotype turned up many times. The chain joins TRBV6-5 to TRBJ2-7, with TRBD1 matching 9 bases. The CDR3 extends over 16 amino acids. The trim removed 0 bases at V and 4 bases at J, leaving 7 bases unmatched. The germline CDR1 and CDR2 sequences are MNHEY and SVGAGI. The CDR3 is CASSYSGTGPFYEQYF. CDR3 DNA sequence: TGTGCCAGCAGTTACTCCGGGACAGGGCCTTTTTACGAGCAGTACTTC.

This clonotype has at least ten counts. The V call is TRBV28, the J call TRBJ1-1; D possibly corresponds to TRBD1 (5 bases). The CDR3 consists of 14 residues. Germline CDR1 MDHEN, CDR2 SYDVKM. V lost 5 bases and J 1 base, leaving 11 bases between the germline ends. CDR3 sequence: CASSRSGGNTEAFF. The CDR3 DNA is TGTGCCAGCAGTCGGTCTGGGGGGAACACTGAAGCTTTCTTT.

This clonotype was counted ten times or more. This chain joins TRBV18 and TRBJ2-1; possibly TRBD1 for D (6 bases). V dropped 0 bases and J dropped 12 bases, with 9 bases sitting between them. The CDR3 sequence is 12 residues long. Germline V gene sequence: CDR1 KGHSH, CDR2 LQKENI. The CDR3 nucleotides are TGTGCCAGCTCACCACCGACAGGACGGCAGTTCTTC. Its protein product is CASSPPTGRQFF.

This clonotype was observed once. This chain connects TRBV6-2 or TRBV6-3 to TRBJ1-4, with a possible D match to TRBD1 (5 bases). CDR3 length: 16 amino acids. Germline assignment: CDR1 MNHEY and CDR2 SVGEGT. Trimming removed 8 bases from V and 6 bases from J, with 22 bases in between. CDR3 DNA sequence: TGTGCCAGCTCCCCCCGGGAGGGGTTCAGCGATGAAAAACTGTTTTTT. This translates into CASSPREGFSDEKLFF.

The gene calls are TRBV27 and TRBJ1-5, with D unclear. The length of the CDR3 is 14 residues. Trimming pared 7 bases from V and 2 bases from J, leaving 12 bases between. In germline, CDR1 is MNHEY, CDR2 SMNVEV (reference sequence). CDR3 sequence (DNA): TGTGCCAGCACAAGACCGTCGGGCAATCAGCCCCAGCATTTT. This encodes CASTRPSGNQPQHF.

In its sample, this clonotype was seen a few times. Here the CDR3 DNA reads TGTGCCACCAGCAGAGATGGGCTCGCCCTGAACGAGCAGTACTTC. It yields the protein CATSRDGLALNEQYF. V usage is TRBV15 and J usage is TRBJ2-7, with D unclear. V was shortened by 0 bases and J by 5 bases, with 14 bases between the two germline ends. Germline loops: CDR1 LNHNV, CDR2 YYDKDF (reference sequence). The length of the CDR3 is 15 residues.

In this sample, this clonotype turned up many times. The chain carries TRBV2 and TRBJ2-1, with D possibly being TRBD2 (6 bases). Germline CDR1 is SNHLY and CDR2 is FYNNEI. V lost 6 bases and J 8 bases, leaving 17 bases between the germline ends. The CDR3 length is 14 residues. For the CDR3, the DNA is TGTGCCAGCAGCGTGGGACTCCTCACCTATGAGCAGTTCTTC. It specifies CASSVGLLTYEQFF. Full variable domain (rest looked up from reference TRBV2 and TRBJ2-1): EPEVTQTPSHQVTQMGQEVILRCVPISNHLYFYWYRQILGQKVEFLVSFYNNEISEKSEIFDDQFSVERPDGSNFTLKIRSTKLEDSAMYFCASSVGLLTYEQFFGPGTRLTVL.

In its sample, this clonotype was seen a few times. The chain combines TRBV28 with TRBJ1-1, with 8 positions matching TRBD1. Germline CDR1 reads MDHEN; CDR2 reads SYDVKM. CDR3 length: 13 amino acids. The junction had 3 bases not matched to a gene; V was cut back by 8 bases and J by 1 base. The CDR3 DNA follows: TGTGCCAGCTTCGGACAGGGGAACACTGAAGCTTTCTTT. It specifies CASFGQGNTEAFF.

This clonotype was observed a handful of times. J is TRBJ2-3 and V is TRBV10-1; 12 bases are shared with TRBD2. The V segment lost 5 bases and the J segment 0 bases; nucleotides outside the gene matches: 9. CDR3 length: 18 residues. CDR1 WNHNN and CDR2 SYGVQD come from the germline V gene (reference sequence). CDR3 sequence (DNA): TGCGCCAGCAGTCTGACTAGCGGGAGCGGATTTAGCACAGATACGCAGTATTTT. Translating gives CASSLTSGSGFSTDTQYF.

This clonotype was seen a few times. J is TRBJ1-1 and V is TRBV7-2; a possible D gene is TRBD1 (5 bases). CDR1 and CDR2 from the germline V gene are SGHTA and FQGNSA. V was cut by 6 bases and J by 10 bases, with 15 bases left in between. The CDR3 is 12 residues long. The DNA of the CDR3 is TGTGCCAGCAGACGTGAGGGGTCTGGAGCTTTCTTT. Protein sequence: CASRREGSGAFF.

The genes are TRBV27 and TRBJ1-2; D gene unclear. This CDR3 is 14 amino acids long. Germline CDR1 and CDR2: MNHEY and SMNVEV (reference sequence). Deletions cut 0 bases from V and 7 bases from J, with 12 bases between. The CDR3 DNA reads as TGTGCCAGCAGTTTATCGTATAGCGGTCTTGGCTACACCTTC. The encoded protein is CASSLSYSGLGYTF.

The chain carries TRBV5-1 and TRBJ2-1; the match to TRBD1 covers 9 bases. With 0 bases clipped from V and 6 bases from J, the junction kept 7 bases outside the gene matches. Per germline, CDR1 SGHRS and CDR2 YFSETQ. The CDR3 has 16 residues. The CDR3 DNA sequence: TGCGCCAGCAGCTTGGGGCCGGGACAGGGATCCAATGAGCAGTTCTTC. This translates into CASSLGPGQGSNEQFF.

This clonotype was observed a few times. The rearrangement joins TRBV7-9 to TRBJ2-7, with TRBD2 identical over 10 bases. Germline CDR1 SEHNR, CDR2 FQNEAQ (reference sequence). The CDR3 is 14 residues long. V dropped 5 bases and J dropped 6; count of bases not matched to a gene: 7. The CDR3 DNA is TGTGCCAGCAGCACTAGCGGGATATTAGGCGAGCAGTACTTC. Protein product: CASSTSGILGEQYF.

This clonotype showed up many times. At one end, the junction sequence differs from germline, possibly due to a read error. This chain uses TRBV5-1 with TRBJ2-7; no definite D call. There are 12 residues in the CDR3. In germline, CDR1 is SGHRS, CDR2 YFSETQ. The CDR3 region is CASSSPSYEQYF. CDR3 nucleotides: TGTGCCAGCAGCTCCCCCTCCTACGAGCAGTACTTC.

This clonotype was counted ten times or more. The chain has TRBV11-2 and TRBJ2-1; 10 positions agree with TRBD2. CDR1 and CDR2 (germline): SGHAT, FQNNGV. The V and J ends lost 4 bases and 4 bases, in that order; junction bases with no gene match: 10. This CDR3 has 17 amino acids. The CDR3 nucleotides read TGTGCCAGCAGCTACCACCACGGGACTAGCGTATACAATGAGCAGTTCTTC. Translated: CASSYHHGTSVYNEQFF.

The chain links TRBV7-9 to TRBJ2-6, with 7 bases fitting TRBD1. Per germline, CDR1 SEHNR and CDR2 FQNEAQ (reference sequence). This CDR3 is 16 amino acids long. Trimming removed 5 bases from V and 4 bases from J; junction bases left unmatched: 8. The CDR3 here is CASSTYRGRGANVLTF. The CDR3 DNA reads TGTGCCAGCAGCACGTACAGGGGAAGGGGGGCCAACGTCCTGACTTTC. The entire variable domain, with the rest obtained from reference TRBV7-9 and TRBJ2-6, is as follows: DTGVSQNPRHKITKRGQNVTFRCDPISEHNRLYWYRQTLGQGPEFLTYFQNEAQLEKSRLLSDRFSAERPKGSFSTLEIQRTEQGDSAMYLCASSTYRGRGANVLTFGAGSRLTVL.

V and J are TRBV6-1 and TRBJ1-2, with 7 bases that match TRBD1. The CDR3 extends over 14 amino acids. V lost 6 bases, J lost 7 bases, and 11 bases stayed unmatched. Germline CDR1 reads MNHNS; CDR2 reads SASEGT. As DNA, the CDR3 is TGTGCCAGCAGAAAAGGAAGGGGGCTTGGTGGCTACACCTTC. Translated: CASRKGRGLGGYTF.